One and the same sample provided the 14 T cell receptor beta chains below, sequenced in a study of cytomegalovirus exposure and HLA in healthy donors (dated 2017 in TCRdb). The library was produced with the immunoSEQ multiplex PCR assay. Entries here come from immuneACCESS through TCRdb and include only in-frame sequences with V and J called. Some clones fail to appear in such tables; in the studies checked, an unresolved V gene covers under half of the shortfall, and the cause of the remainder is unknown. This sample holds about 120,000 clones; about 85% were observed only once. The ten largest clonotypes hold around 1.9% of the sample. Sequencing was done on a sample of PBMCs. These TCRs come from a woman aged 30 to 39 in good health and CMV-seronegative.

This chain links TRBV9 with TRBJ1-6; TRBD1 agrees at 10 bases. V shed 3 bases, J shed 7 bases, and the junction held 7 bases outside the gene matches. The germline V gene encodes CDR1 SGDLS and CDR2 YYNGEE. The CDR3 has 16 amino acids. The CDR3 region is CASSGVGQGTNSPLHF. DNA of the CDR3: TGTGCCAGCAGCGGCGTGGGACAGGGGACGAATTCACCCCTCCACTTT.

This clone was seen more than once but under ten times. The CDR3 reads CSATGSANEKLFF. CDR3 nucleotide sequence: TGCAGCGCCACGGGGTCGGCTAATGAAAAACTGTTTTTT. The chain couples TRBV29-1 to TRBJ1-4; D is undetermined. Between the trimmed V and J ends, which lost 7 bases and 3 bases, there was a span of 12 bases. The V gene's germline CDR1 is SQVTM and CDR2 ANQGSEA. The CDR3 loop spans 13 amino acids.

This chain uses TRBV5-1 with TRBJ2-1; 10 bases map to TRBD2. The CDR3 sequence is 20 residues long. With 0 bases clipped from V and 0 bases from J, the junction kept 12 bases outside the gene matches. Germline-derived CDR1 and CDR2 are SGHRS and YFSETQ. CDR3 sequence: CASSLGRSGGLLSSYNEQFF. In DNA form, the CDR3 reads TGCGCCAGCAGCTTGGGACGTAGCGGGGGGCTCTTAAGCTCCTACAATGAGCAGTTCTTC. The full variable domain, completed using reference TRBV5-1 and TRBJ2-1, is KAGVTQTPRYLIKTRGQQVTLSCSPISGHRSVSWYQQTPGQGLQFLFEYFSETQRNKGNFPGRFSGRQFSNSRSEMNVSTLELGDSALYLCASSLGRSGGLLSSYNEQFFGPGTRLTVL.

V is TRBV11-2 and J is TRBJ2-7; 10 bases fit TRBD2. Germline V gene sequence: CDR1 SGHAT, CDR2 FQNNGV. With 2 bases clipped from V and 2 bases from J, the junction kept 9 bases outside the gene matches. This CDR3 has 17 amino acids. CDR3 in amino acids: CASSLSVAGGSTYEQYF. The CDR3 DNA reads as TGTGCCAGCAGCTTAAGCGTAGCGGGGGGATCCACCTACGAGCAGTACTTC. The full variable domain, its missing parts supplied by reference TRBV11-2 and TRBJ2-7, is EAGVAQSPRYKIIEKRQSVAFWCNPISGHATLYWYQQILGQGPKLLIQFQNNGVVDDSQLPKDRFSAERLKGVDSTLKIQPAKLEDSAVYLCASSLSVAGGSTYEQYFGPGTRLTVT.

The count of this clone is one. This sequence joins TRBV7-6 and TRBJ2-5, with D possibly matching TRBD1 (6 bases). CDR1 and CDR2 from the germline V gene are SGHVS and FNYEAQ. There are 13 residues in the CDR3. V was trimmed by 5 bases and J by 13 bases, leaving 20 bases between them. The CDR3 sequence is CASSPVETGASYF. The CDR3 nucleotides read TGTGCCAGCAGCCCCGTCGAGACAGGAGCATCGTACTTC.

The CDR3 coding sequence is TGTGCCAGCTCACAGTCACAGATCACCGGGGAGCTGTTTTTT. Translation gives CASSQSQITGELFF. The gene calls are TRBV18 and TRBJ2-2; D not certain. The CDR3 is 14 amino acids. The germline V and J ends were trimmed by 4 bases and 4 bases, with 10 bases remaining between them. Per germline, CDR1 KGHSH and CDR2 LQKENI.

The chain uses TRBV5-6 and TRBJ1-2; 8 positions match TRBD1. Germline V gives CDR1 SGHDT, CDR2 YYEEEE. V trimming: 0 bases; J trimming: 5 bases; junction bases outside the gene matches: 9. The CDR3 has 16 amino acids. Written as DNA, the CDR3 is TGTGCCAGCAGCTTGGGCCACAGGGGGATAATATATGGCTACACCTTC. It is translated as CASSLGHRGIIYGYTF.

This sequence joins TRBV11-2 and TRBJ2-7; TRBD2 matches 8 bases. Germline assignment: CDR1 SGHAT and CDR2 FQNNGV. The CDR3 spans 16 residues. V dropped 5 bases and J dropped 3; count of bases not matched to a gene: 12. CDR3 nucleotides: TGTGCCAGCAGCCCCTCGGGGGGGGTAACTATCTACGAGCAGTACTTC. This codes for CASSPSGGVTIYEQYF. Based on the CDR3 plus reference TRBV11-2 and TRBJ2-7, the full variable domain is EAGVAQSPRYKIIEKRQSVAFWCNPISGHATLYWYQQILGQGPKLLIQFQNNGVVDDSQLPKDRFSAERLKGVDSTLKIQPAKLEDSAVYLCASSPSGGVTIYEQYFGPGTRLTVT.

This clone was detected only a few times. The chain employs TRBV7-9 and TRBJ2-5; D is undetermined. Germline CDR1 and CDR2: SEHNR and FQNEAQ (reference sequence). V was cut by 5 bases and J by 2 bases, with 15 bases left in between. This CDR3 comprises 15 residues. This CDR3 reads CASSPPRSSQETQYF. CDR3 DNA: TGTGCCAGCAGCCCCCCTCGGAGCAGTCAAGAGACCCAGTACTTC.

The rearrangement links TRBV5-5 to TRBJ1-2; 9 bases match TRBD1. This CDR3 is 15 amino acids long. The V gene end was trimmed by 0 bases and the J gene end by 5 bases; junction bases not matched to a gene: 5. Germline values: CDR1 SGHKS, CDR2 YYEKEE (reference sequence). CDR3 residues: CASSLGDRVVYGYTF. The DNA of the CDR3 is TGTGCCAGCAGCTTGGGGGACAGGGTTGTGTATGGCTACACCTTC.

This clone appeared a few times. V is TRBV2 and J is TRBJ1-1; D is unresolved. From germline, CDR1 is SNHLY and CDR2 FYNNEI. V lost 7 bases and J lost 0, with 12 bases in between. This CDR3 spans 14 amino acids. The CDR3 reads CASTNKRVNTEAFF. CDR3 bases: TGTGCCAGCACTAATAAGAGGGTGAACACTGAAGCTTTCTTT.

The genes are TRBV27 and TRBJ1-2; 10 positions match TRBD1. The CDR3 is 15 residues long. Germline values: CDR1 MNHEY, CDR2 SMNVEV (reference sequence). The V and J ends lost 5 bases and 6 bases, in that order; junction bases with no gene match: 9. CDR3 in amino acids: CASSQPGQGMDGYTF. Written as DNA, the CDR3 is TGTGCCAGCAGTCAACCGGGACAGGGGATGGATGGCTACACCTTC.

The chain links TRBV27 to TRBJ1-5; no definite D call. Trimming pared 4 bases from V and 8 bases from J, leaving 9 bases between. The CDR3 totals 12 residues. Germline V gene data show CDR1 as MNHEY and CDR2 as SMNVEV (reference sequence). The CDR3 loop is CASSYLGEPQHF. The CDR3 nucleotides are TGTGCCAGCAGTTACCTCGGGGAGCCCCAGCATTTT.

V gene TRBV5-1 combines with J gene TRBJ2-1; the match to TRBD2 covers 11 bases. Germline V CDR1 and CDR2: SGHRS, YFSETQ. The trim removed 3 bases at V and 13 bases at J, leaving 9 bases unmatched. The CDR3 totals 14 residues. As DNA, the CDR3 is TGCGCCAGCAGCTCTCTAGCGGGGGGCCTTAGACAGTTCTTC. Amino acids: CASSSLAGGLRQFF.